Included here is one T cell receptor (beta chain) sequence, with context. Germline-derived CDR1 and CDR2 are LNHDA and SQIVND (reference sequence). The V end lost 8 bases, the J end lost 2 bases, and 16 bases lay between the germline ends. The CDR3 extends over 15 amino acids. Sequencing used immunoSEQ multiplex PCR; TCRdb keeps in-frame clones, though not all of them. The profile covers 120,000 to 150,000 clones, with about 90% appearing a single time and around 5.5% taken by the ten largest. The sample originates from a study of T cell responses to AZD1222 COVID-19 vaccine. Sequencing was performed on peripheral blood, taken on day 0 of AZD1222 vaccination. The receptor's source is an adult in good health. V is TRBV19 and J is TRBJ2-1, with D maybe TRBD1 (6 bases). CDR3 loop: CASELAGDTYNEQFF. Here the CDR3 DNA reads TGTGCCAGTGAACTGGCAGGGGATACCTACAATGAGCAGTTCTTC.